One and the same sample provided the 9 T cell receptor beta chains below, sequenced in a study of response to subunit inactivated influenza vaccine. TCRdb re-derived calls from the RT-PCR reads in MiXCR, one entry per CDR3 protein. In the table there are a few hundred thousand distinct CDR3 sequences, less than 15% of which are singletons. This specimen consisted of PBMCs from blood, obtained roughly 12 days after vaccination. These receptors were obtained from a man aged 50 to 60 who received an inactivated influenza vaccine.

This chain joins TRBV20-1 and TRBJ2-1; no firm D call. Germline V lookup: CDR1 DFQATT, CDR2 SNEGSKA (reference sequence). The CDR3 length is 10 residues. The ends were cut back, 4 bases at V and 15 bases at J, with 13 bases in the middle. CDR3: CSATTGGTFF. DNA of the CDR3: TGCAGTGCTACGACCGGCGGAACGTTCTTC.

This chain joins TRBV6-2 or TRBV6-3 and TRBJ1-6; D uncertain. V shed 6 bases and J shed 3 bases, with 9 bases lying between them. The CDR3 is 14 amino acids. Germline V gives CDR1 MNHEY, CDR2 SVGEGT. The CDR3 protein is CASSRTDYNSPLHF. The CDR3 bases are TGTGCCAGCAGCAGGACCGACTATAATTCACCCCTCCACTTT.

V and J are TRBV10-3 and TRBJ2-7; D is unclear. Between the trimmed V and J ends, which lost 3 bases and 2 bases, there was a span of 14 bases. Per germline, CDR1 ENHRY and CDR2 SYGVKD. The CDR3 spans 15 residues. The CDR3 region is CAISDVAEIPYEQYF. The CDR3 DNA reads TGTGCCATCAGTGATGTAGCAGAGATCCCCTACGAGCAGTACTTC.

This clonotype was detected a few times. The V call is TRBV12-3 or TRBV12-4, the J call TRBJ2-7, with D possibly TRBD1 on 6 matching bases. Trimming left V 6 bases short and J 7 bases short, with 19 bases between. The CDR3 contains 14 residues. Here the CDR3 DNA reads TGTGCCAGCAGCCCCTCGAGGACAGTACGGGAGCAGTACTTC. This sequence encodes CASSPSRTVREQYF.

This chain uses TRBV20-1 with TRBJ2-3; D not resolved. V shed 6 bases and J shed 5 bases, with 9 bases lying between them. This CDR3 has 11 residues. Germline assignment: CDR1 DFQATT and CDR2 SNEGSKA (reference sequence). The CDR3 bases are TGCAGTGCGGGATTTGAAGATACGCAGTATTTT. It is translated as CSAGFEDTQYF.

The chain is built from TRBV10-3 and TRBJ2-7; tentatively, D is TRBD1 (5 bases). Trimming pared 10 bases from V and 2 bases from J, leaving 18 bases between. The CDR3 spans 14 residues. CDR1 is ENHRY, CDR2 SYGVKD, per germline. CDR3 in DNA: TGTGCCACCCAAGGGGTCCCTAGGCCCTACGAGCAGTACTTC. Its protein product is CATQGVPRPYEQYF.

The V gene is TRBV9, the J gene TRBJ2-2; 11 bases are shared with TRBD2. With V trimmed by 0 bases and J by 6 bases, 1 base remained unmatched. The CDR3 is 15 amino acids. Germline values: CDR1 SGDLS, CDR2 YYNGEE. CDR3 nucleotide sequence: TGTGCCAGCAGCGTAGTTAGCGGGAGGGCCGGGGAGCTGTTTTTT. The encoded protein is CASSVVSGRAGELFF.

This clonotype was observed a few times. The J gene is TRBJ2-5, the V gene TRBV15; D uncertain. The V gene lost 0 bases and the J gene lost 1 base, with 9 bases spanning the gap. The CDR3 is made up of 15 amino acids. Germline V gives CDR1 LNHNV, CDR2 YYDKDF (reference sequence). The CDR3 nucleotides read TGTGCCACCAGCAGAGATGGCCAGCGCCAAGAGACCCAGTACTTC. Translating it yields CATSRDGQRQETQYF. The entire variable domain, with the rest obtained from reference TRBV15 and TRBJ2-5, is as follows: DAMVIQNPRYQVTQFGKPVTLSCSQTLNHNVMYWYQQKSSQAPKLLFHYYDKDFNNEADTPDNFQSRRPNTSFCFLDIRSPGLGDTAMYLCATSRDGQRQETQYFGPGTRLLVL.

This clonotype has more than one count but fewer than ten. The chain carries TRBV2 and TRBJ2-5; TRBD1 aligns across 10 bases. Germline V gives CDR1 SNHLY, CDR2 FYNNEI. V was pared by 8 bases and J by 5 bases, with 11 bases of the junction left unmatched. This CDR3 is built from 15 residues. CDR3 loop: CASRNTGTGDETQYF. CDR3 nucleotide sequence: TGTGCCAGCCGCAATACCGGGACAGGGGACGAGACCCAGTACTTC.